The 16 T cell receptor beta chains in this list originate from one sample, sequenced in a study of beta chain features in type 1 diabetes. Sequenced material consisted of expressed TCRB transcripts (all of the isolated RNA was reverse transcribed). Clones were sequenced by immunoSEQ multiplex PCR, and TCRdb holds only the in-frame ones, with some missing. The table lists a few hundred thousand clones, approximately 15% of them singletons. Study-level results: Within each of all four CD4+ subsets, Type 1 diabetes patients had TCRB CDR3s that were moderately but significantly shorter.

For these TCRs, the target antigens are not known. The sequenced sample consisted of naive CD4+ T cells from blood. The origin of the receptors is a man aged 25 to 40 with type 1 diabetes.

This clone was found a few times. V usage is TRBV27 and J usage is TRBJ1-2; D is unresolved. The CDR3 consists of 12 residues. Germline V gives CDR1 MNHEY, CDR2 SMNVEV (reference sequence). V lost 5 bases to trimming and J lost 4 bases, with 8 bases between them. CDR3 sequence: CASSGPRYGYTF. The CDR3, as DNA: TGTGCCAGCAGTGGGCCGCGCTATGGCTACACCTTC.

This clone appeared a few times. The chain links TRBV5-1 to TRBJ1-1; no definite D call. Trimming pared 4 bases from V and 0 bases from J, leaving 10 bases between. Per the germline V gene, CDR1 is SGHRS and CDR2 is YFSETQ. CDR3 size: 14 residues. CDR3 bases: TGCGCCAGCAGCGAAGGAGCTCTGAACACTGAAGCTTTCTTT. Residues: CASSEGALNTEAFF.

CDR3 residues: CASSLTRGDEQFF. Written as DNA, the CDR3 is TGTGCCAGCAGCTTGACTAGGGGCGATGAGCAGTTCTTC. V usage is TRBV7-3 and J usage is TRBJ2-1, with a possible D match to TRBD2 (6 bases). V lost 3 bases to trimming and J lost 8 bases, with 11 bases between them. The CDR3 contains 13 residues. Germline-derived CDR1 and CDR2 are SGHTA and FQGTGA.

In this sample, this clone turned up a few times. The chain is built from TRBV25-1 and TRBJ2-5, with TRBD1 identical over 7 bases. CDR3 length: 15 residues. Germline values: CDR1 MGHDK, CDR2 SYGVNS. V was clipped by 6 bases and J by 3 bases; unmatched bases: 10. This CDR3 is CASRGSYTGEETQYF. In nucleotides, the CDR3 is TGTGCCAGCAGGGGGAGTTACACAGGGGAAGAGACCCAGTACTTC.

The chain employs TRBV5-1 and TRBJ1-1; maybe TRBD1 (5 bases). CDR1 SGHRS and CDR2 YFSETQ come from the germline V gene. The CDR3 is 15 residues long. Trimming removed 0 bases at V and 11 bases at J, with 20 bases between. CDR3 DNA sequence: TGCGCCAGCAGCTTGGGACAGCTTACTACCCGTGAGGCTTTCTTT. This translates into CASSLGQLTTREAFF. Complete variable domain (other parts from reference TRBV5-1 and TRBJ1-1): KAGVTQTPRYLIKTRGQQVTLSCSPISGHRSVSWYQQTPGQGLQFLFEYFSETQRNKGNFPGRFSGRQFSNSRSEMNVSTLELGDSALYLCASSLGQLTTREAFFGQGTRLTVV.

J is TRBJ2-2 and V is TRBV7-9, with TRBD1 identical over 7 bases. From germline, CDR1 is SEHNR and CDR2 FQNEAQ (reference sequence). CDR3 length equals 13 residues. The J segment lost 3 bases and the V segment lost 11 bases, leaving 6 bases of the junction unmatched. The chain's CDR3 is CAAGTEYTGELFF. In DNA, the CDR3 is TGTGCCGCCGGGACAGAATACACCGGGGAGCTGTTTTTT.

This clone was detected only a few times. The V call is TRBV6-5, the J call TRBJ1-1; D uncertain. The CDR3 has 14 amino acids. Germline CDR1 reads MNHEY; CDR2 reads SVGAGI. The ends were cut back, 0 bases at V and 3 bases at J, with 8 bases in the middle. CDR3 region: CASSYSARDTEAFF. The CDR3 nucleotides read TGTGCCAGCAGTTACTCGGCCCGGGACACTGAAGCTTTCTTT.

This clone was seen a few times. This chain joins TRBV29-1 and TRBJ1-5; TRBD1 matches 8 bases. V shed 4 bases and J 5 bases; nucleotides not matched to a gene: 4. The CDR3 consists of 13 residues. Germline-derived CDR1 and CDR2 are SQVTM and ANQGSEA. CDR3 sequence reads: CSVAGQDHQPQHF. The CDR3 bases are TGCAGCGTTGCGGGACAGGACCATCAGCCCCAGCATTTT.

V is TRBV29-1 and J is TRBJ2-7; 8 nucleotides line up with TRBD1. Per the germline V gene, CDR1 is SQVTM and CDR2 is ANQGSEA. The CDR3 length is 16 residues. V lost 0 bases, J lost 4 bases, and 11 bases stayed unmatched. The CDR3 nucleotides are TGCAGCGTTGAAGATCTGGGGACAGGACTTTTTTACGAGCAGTACTTC. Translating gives CSVEDLGTGLFYEQYF.

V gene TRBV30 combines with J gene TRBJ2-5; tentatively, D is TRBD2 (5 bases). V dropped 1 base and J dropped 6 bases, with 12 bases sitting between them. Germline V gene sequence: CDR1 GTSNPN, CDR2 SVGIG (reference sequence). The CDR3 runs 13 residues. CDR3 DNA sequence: TGTGCCTGGAGTGGGCTAGCTTTGCAGACCCAGTACTTC. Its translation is CAWSGLALQTQYF.

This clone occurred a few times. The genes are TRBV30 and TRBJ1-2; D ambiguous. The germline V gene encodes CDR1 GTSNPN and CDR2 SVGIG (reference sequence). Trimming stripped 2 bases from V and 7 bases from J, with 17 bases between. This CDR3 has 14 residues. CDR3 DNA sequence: TGTGCCTGGAGTAGCTTAATAGGAGGTATTGGCTACACCTTC. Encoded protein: CAWSSLIGGIGYTF.

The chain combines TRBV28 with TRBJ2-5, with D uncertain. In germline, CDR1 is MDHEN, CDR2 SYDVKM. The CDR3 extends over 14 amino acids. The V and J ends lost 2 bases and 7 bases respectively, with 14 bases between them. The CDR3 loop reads CASSLTRTQRTQYF. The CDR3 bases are TGTGCCAGCAGTTTAACGAGAACCCAGCGGACCCAGTACTTC.

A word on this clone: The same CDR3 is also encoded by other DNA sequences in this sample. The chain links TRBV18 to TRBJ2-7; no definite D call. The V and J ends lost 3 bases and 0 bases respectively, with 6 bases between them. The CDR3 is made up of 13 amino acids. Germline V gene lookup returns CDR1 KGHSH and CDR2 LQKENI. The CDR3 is CASSPPSSYEQYF. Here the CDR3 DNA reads TGTGCCAGCTCACCGCCCAGCTCCTACGAGCAGTACTTC.

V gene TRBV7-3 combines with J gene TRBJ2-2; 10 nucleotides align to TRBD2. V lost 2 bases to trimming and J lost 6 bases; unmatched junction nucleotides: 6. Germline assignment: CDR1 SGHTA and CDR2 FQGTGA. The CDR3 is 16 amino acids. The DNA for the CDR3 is TGTGCCAGCAGCTTATCCGGGACTAGCGATCCCGGGGAGCTGTTTTTT. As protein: CASSLSGTSDPGELFF. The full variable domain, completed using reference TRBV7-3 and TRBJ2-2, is GAGVSQTPSNKVTEKGKYVELRCDPISGHTALYWYRQSLGQGPEFLIYFQGTGAADDSGLPNDRFFAVRPEGSVSTLKIQRTERGDSAVYLCASSLSGTSDPGELFFGEGSRLTVL.

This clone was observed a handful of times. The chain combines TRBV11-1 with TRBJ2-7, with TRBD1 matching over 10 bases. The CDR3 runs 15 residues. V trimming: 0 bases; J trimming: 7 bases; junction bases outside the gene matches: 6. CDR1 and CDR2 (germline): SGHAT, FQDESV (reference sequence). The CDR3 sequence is CASSLAPWTGGEQYF. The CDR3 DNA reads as TGTGCCAGCAGCTTAGCCCCCTGGACAGGGGGTGAGCAGTACTTC.

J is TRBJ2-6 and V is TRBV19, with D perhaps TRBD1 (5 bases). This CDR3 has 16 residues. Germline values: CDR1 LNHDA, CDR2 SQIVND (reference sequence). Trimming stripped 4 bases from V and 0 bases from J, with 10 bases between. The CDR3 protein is CASSRATVSGANVLTF. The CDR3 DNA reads TGTGCCAGTAGTAGGGCGACAGTCTCTGGGGCCAACGTCCTGACTTTC.